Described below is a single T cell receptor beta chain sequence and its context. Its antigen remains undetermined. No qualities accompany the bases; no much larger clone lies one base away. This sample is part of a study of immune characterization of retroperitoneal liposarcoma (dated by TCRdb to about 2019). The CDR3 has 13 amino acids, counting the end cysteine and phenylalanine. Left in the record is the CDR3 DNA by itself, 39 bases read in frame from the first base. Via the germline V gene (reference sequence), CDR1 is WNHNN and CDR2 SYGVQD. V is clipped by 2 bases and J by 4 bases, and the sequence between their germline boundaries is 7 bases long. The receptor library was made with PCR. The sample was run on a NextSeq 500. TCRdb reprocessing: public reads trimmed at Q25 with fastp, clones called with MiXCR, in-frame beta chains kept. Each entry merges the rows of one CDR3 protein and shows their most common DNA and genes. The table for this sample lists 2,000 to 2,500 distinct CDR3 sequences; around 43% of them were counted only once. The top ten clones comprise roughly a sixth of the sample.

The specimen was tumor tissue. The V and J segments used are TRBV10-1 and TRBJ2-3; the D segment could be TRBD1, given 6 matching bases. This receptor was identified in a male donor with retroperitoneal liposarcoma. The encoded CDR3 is CASSETGPDTQYF. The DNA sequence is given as TGCGCCAGCAGTGAGACAGGGCCAGATACGCAGTATTTT.